The 25 T cell receptor beta chains reported below all come from one sample, sequenced in a study of shared clonotypes between healthy human individuals. Profiled with immunoSEQ multiplex PCR; TCRdb holds only in-frame clones, not every one. The table shows roughly 2,000,000 clones, with approximately 94% occurring only once. The naive CD8 subset, CD45RO-negative cells positively selected for CCR7, excluded terminally differentiated effector memory CD45RA+ cells. Sequencing input: naive CD8+ T cells sorted from blood. The origin of the receptors is a man aged 18 to 29 in good health.

This clone was observed once. The rearrangement uses TRBV9 and TRBJ1-2; 10 nucleotides align to TRBD1. This CDR3 has 14 residues. With V trimmed by 0 bases and J by 7 bases, 3 bases remained unmatched. CDR1 SGDLS and CDR2 YYNGEE come from the germline V gene. CDR3 protein: CASSVGTGGFGYTF. As DNA, the CDR3 is TGTGCCAGCAGCGTAGGGACAGGGGGGTTTGGCTACACCTTC.

The V and J genes are TRBV7-9 and TRBJ2-7; no clear D. V was clipped by 5 bases and J by 4 bases, with 12 bases between them. The CDR3 is 13 residues long. Looked up from germline, CDR1 is SEHNR and CDR2 is FQNEAQ (reference sequence). The CDR3 here is CASSPSAGYEQYF. The CDR3 DNA reads as TGTGCCAGCAGCCCATCGGCCGGGTACGAGCAGTACTTC.

Notes on this clone: In the same sample, other DNA sequences code for this CDR3. The rearrangement links TRBV13 to TRBJ2-5; 10 nucleotides align to TRBD2. There are 16 residues in the CDR3. Trimming removed 5 bases from V and 0 bases from J; junction bases left unmatched: 6. CDR1 is PRHDT and CDR2 is FYEKMQ in the germline V gene (reference sequence). The CDR3 DNA is TGTGCCAGCAGCGCTAGACTAGCGGGTGACCAAGAGACCCAGTACTTC. This codes for CASSARLAGDQETQYF.

The gene calls are TRBV4-1 and TRBJ1-5; 9 bases line up with TRBD1. CDR1 and CDR2 (germline): MGHRA, YSYEKL. Trimming at V came to 3 bases and at J to 6 bases, leaving 9 bases not matched to a gene. This CDR3 has 16 residues. The CDR3 DNA follows: TGCGCCAGCAGCCATGTAGCGGGACAGGGTAGTCAGCCCCAGCATTTT. This codes for CASSHVAGQGSQPQHF.

The chain recombines TRBV5-1 with TRBJ1-5, with 7 nucleotides matching TRBD1. Germline V lookup: CDR1 SGHRS, CDR2 YFSETQ. CDR3 length: 14 residues. The trim removed 6 bases at V and 7 bases at J, leaving 10 bases unmatched. The CDR3: CASNGEGAEQPQHF. DNA of the CDR3: TGCGCCAGCAACGGCGAGGGGGCGGAACAGCCCCAGCATTTT. Filled out from reference TRBV5-1 and TRBJ1-5, the complete variable domain reads KAGVTQTPRYLIKTRGQQVTLSCSPISGHRSVSWYQQTPGQGLQFLFEYFSETQRNKGNFPGRFSGRQFSNSRSEMNVSTLELGDSALYLCASNGEGAEQPQHFGDGTRLSIL.

In DNA, the CDR3 is TGTGCCAGCGCGGCCGGAACAATCTGGCCCTATGGCTACACCTTC. As protein: CASAAGTIWPYGYTF. The J gene is TRBJ1-2, the V gene TRBV6-5; D gene uncertain. CDR3 length equals 15 residues. The V gene lost 8 bases and the J gene lost 4 bases, with 20 bases spanning the gap. Germline V gene sequence: CDR1 MNHEY, CDR2 SVGAGI.

Turning to this clone: Distinct nucleotide sequences in the sample also encode this CDR3. The CDR3 sequence is CASSLDSSYEQYF. The DNA for the CDR3 is TGTGCCAGCAGTCTGGACAGCTCCTACGAGCAGTACTTC. The V gene is TRBV27, the J gene TRBJ2-7, with a weak D call TRBD1 (6 bases). This CDR3 spans 13 amino acids. Deletions cut 5 bases from V and 0 bases from J, with 8 bases between. The germline V gene encodes CDR1 MNHEY and CDR2 SMNVEV (reference sequence).

This chain connects TRBV4-1 to TRBJ1-1; 7 bases are a match to TRBD1. V trimming: 0 bases; J trimming: 2 bases; junction bases outside the gene matches: 6. This CDR3 is built from 16 residues. CDR1 and CDR2 (germline): MGHRA, YSYEKL. The chain's CDR3 is CASSQDQSGGNTEAFF. CDR3 sequence (DNA): TGCGCCAGCAGCCAAGATCAATCAGGGGGAAACACTGAAGCTTTCTTT.

The rearrangement uses TRBV5-4 and TRBJ2-7; TRBD1 is a possible D gene (6 bases). Trimming took off 3 bases at V and 5 bases at J, with 12 bases between the two ends. CDR1 is SGHNT and CDR2 is YYREEE in the germline V gene (reference sequence). This CDR3 has 13 residues. CDR3 residues: CASSWDISDEQYF. For the CDR3, the DNA is TGTGCCAGCAGCTGGGACATATCGGACGAGCAGTACTTC.

V usage is TRBV27 and J usage is TRBJ2-3, with D tentatively TRBD1 (6 bases). Germline loops: CDR1 MNHEY, CDR2 SMNVEV (reference sequence). V was clipped by 3 bases and J by 5 bases, with 12 bases between them. The CDR3 consists of 14 residues. The CDR3 nucleotides are TGTGCCAGCAGTTTTTTTGGGACACAAGATACGCAGTATTTT. Protein sequence: CASSFFGTQDTQYF.

This chain uses TRBV27 with TRBJ2-3, with D tentatively TRBD1 (6 bases). Germline CDR1 is MNHEY and CDR2 is SMNVEV (reference sequence). CDR3 length equals 14 residues. Trimming cost V 6 bases and J 0 bases, with 10 bases left between them. The CDR3 protein is CASRSQGSTDTQYF. CDR3 DNA sequence: TGTGCCAGCAGATCACAGGGAAGCACAGATACGCAGTATTTT.

This clone was detected once. The genes are TRBV27 and TRBJ2-1, with 7 nucleotides matching TRBD1. This CDR3 is 14 amino acids long. J was trimmed by 9 bases and V by 5 bases; bases with no gene match: 10. Germline V gene sequence: CDR1 MNHEY, CDR2 SMNVEV (reference sequence). The CDR3 loop is CASSPTGSLGEQFF. CDR3 in DNA: TGTGCCAGCAGTCCGACAGGGTCCCTTGGTGAGCAGTTCTTC.

CDR3 DNA sequence: TGTGCCAGCAGTTACTCGACGGCGGGAGGTGAGCAGTTCTTC. It specifies CASSYSTAGGEQFF. This rearrangement joins TRBV6-5 to TRBJ2-1; 8 bases are shared with TRBD2. The CDR3 has 14 amino acids. The junction had 4 bases not matched to a gene; V was cut back by 0 bases and J by 9 bases. The V gene's germline CDR1 is MNHEY and CDR2 SVGAGI.

The J gene is TRBJ2-1, the V gene TRBV4-1; D gene uncertain. Germline CDR1 MGHRA, CDR2 YSYEKL. The ends were cut back, 1 base at V and 8 bases at J, with 6 bases in the middle. The CDR3 is made up of 12 amino acids. The CDR3 region has the DNA TGCGCCAGCAGCCAAGTCCCCCATGAGCAGTTCTTC. It translates to CASSQVPHEQFF.

Of note for this clone: The sample carries other DNA sequences with the same CDR3. This chain links TRBV6-5 with TRBJ2-1, with D unclear. Trimming left V 5 bases short and J 0 bases short, with 11 bases between. Germline CDR1 MNHEY, CDR2 SVGAGI. CDR3 length equals 15 residues. The CDR3 reads CASSPTLSSYNEQFF. CDR3 coding DNA: TGTGCCAGCAGTCCCACCCTCAGCTCCTACAATGAGCAGTTCTTC.

This chain links TRBV5-4 with TRBJ1-1, with D tentatively TRBD1 (5 bases). The V end was cut by 2 bases, the J end by 7 bases, with 15 bases between. Germline CDR1 is SGHNT and CDR2 is YYREEE (reference sequence). CDR3 length equals 14 residues. This CDR3 is CASSFSGGTDEAFF. The CDR3 DNA follows: TGTGCCAGCAGCTTTTCCGGAGGGACGGATGAAGCTTTCTTT. The complete variable domain, with remaining parts taken from reference TRBV5-4 and TRBJ1-1, reads ETGVTQSPTHLIKTRGQQVTLRCSSQSGHNTVSWYQQALGQGPQFIFQYYREEENGRGNFPPRFSGLQFPNYSSELNVNALELDDSALYLCASSFSGGTDEAFFGQGTRLTVV.

The CDR3 reads CASSLASPYEQYF. CDR3 in DNA: TGTGCCAGCAGCTTAGCCAGCCCCTACGAGCAGTACTTC. This sequence joins TRBV11-3 and TRBJ2-7, with no clear D. The CDR3 spans 13 residues. V was shortened by 1 base and J by 2 bases, with 6 bases between the two germline ends. The germline gives CDR1 SGHNT, CDR2 YENEEA. The full variable domain, completed using reference TRBV11-3 and TRBJ2-7, is EAGVVQSPRYKIIEKKQPVAFWCNPISGHNTLYWYLQNLGQGPELLIRYENEEAVDDSQLPKDRFSAERLKGVDSTLKIQPAELGDSAVYLCASSLASPYEQYFGPGTRLTVT.

The V and J genes are TRBV5-6 and TRBJ2-1; 11 bases map to TRBD2. CDR3 length equals 17 residues. With 0 bases clipped from V and 9 bases from J, the junction kept 11 bases outside the gene matches. Germline CDR1 SGHDT, CDR2 YYEEEE. As DNA, the CDR3 is TGTGCCAGCAGCTTGGAGCGGGGACTAGCGGCTTGGGGTGAGCAGTTCTTC. Translating it yields CASSLERGLAAWGEQFF.

DNA for the CDR3: TGTGCCAGCAGTTTCGGGAGCCCCAGCTCCTACGAGCAGTACTTC. This translates into CASSFGSPSSYEQYF. The genes are TRBV6-5 and TRBJ2-7; D possibly corresponds to TRBD2 (6 bases). Germline assignment: CDR1 MNHEY and CDR2 SVGAGI. This CDR3 contains 15 residues. V lost 4 bases and J 0 bases, leaving 13 bases between the germline ends.

For this clone: Other DNA sequences in the sample encode the same CDR3. The gene calls are TRBV4-1 and TRBJ2-5, with TRBD2 matching over 7 bases. The V and J ends lost 2 bases and 3 bases, in that order; junction bases with no gene match: 3. The CDR3 loop spans 14 amino acids. The germline gives CDR1 MGHRA, CDR2 YSYEKL. DNA for the CDR3: TGCGCCAGCAGCCAAATAGCGGGCGAAGAGACCCAGTACTTC. It yields the protein CASSQIAGEETQYF.

The chain recombines TRBV6-1 with TRBJ1-4; D gene ambiguous. The CDR3 is 19 amino acids. Germline V gene lookup returns CDR1 MNHNS and CDR2 SASEGT. The V gene lost 2 bases and the J gene lost 8 bases, with 27 bases spanning the gap. DNA of the CDR3: TGTGCCAGCAGTGAATCCCTAGGACCTCTGGCGGGTATAAGAGAAAAACTGTTTTTT. It yields the protein CASSESLGPLAGIREKLFF.

This rearrangement joins TRBV5-5 to TRBJ1-5; maybe TRBD1 (5 bases). The CDR3 loop spans 14 amino acids. CDR1 is SGHKS, CDR2 YYEKEE, per germline (reference sequence). V was trimmed by 1 base and J by 8 bases, leaving 13 bases between them. CDR3 nucleotide sequence: TGTGCCAGCAGCTTGTGGGGGGTTCAAGAGCCCCAGCATTTT. Its protein product is CASSLWGVQEPQHF.

V is TRBV2 and J is TRBJ1-1; TRBD1 is a possible D gene (5 bases). V lost 7 bases, J lost 7 bases, and 16 bases lay in between. CDR3 length equals 13 residues. Per germline, CDR1 SNHLY and CDR2 FYNNEI. CDR3 protein: CASIIPNGGEAFF. In DNA, the CDR3 is TGTGCCAGCATCATCCCAAATGGGGGTGAAGCTTTCTTT.

The J gene is TRBJ1-1, the V gene TRBV7-9, with 8 bases matching TRBD1. There are 13 residues in the CDR3. After removal of 1 base from V and 6 bases from J, the junction contained 1 base not matched to a gene. Germline CDR1 is SEHNR and CDR2 is FQNEAQ (reference sequence). Here the CDR3 DNA reads TGTGCCAGCAGCTTAGGGGACAGGCCTGAAGCTTTCTTT. Amino acids: CASSLGDRPEAFF.

The gene calls are TRBV27 and TRBJ1-5; TRBD1 agrees at 7 bases. Germline CDR1 is MNHEY and CDR2 is SMNVEV (reference sequence). This CDR3 is 14 amino acids long. V was pared by 4 bases and J by 6 bases, with 6 bases of the junction left unmatched. CDR3 DNA sequence: TGTGCCAGCAGTTCCTCAGGGGGGGCTCAGCCCCAGCATTTT. Protein product: CASSSSGGAQPQHF.